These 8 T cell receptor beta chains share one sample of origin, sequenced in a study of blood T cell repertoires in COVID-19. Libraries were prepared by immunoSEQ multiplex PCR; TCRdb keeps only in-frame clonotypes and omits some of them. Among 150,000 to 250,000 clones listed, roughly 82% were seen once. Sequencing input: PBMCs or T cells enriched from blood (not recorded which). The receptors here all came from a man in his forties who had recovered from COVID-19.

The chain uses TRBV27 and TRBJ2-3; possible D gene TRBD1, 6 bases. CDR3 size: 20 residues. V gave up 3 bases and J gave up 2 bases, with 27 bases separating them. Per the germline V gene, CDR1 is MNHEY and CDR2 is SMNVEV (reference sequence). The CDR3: CASSFVLGAGGGGYTDTQYF. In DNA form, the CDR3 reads TGTGCCAGCAGTTTCGTACTGGGGGCAGGCGGTGGGGGATACACAGATACGCAGTATTTT.

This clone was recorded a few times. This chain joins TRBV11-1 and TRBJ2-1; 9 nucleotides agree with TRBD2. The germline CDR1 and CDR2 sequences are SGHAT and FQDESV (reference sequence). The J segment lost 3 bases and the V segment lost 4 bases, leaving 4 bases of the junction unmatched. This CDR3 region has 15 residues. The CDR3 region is CASSSREGLYNEQFF. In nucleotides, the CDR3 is TGTGCCAGCAGCTCGCGGGAGGGCCTCTACAATGAGCAGTTCTTC.

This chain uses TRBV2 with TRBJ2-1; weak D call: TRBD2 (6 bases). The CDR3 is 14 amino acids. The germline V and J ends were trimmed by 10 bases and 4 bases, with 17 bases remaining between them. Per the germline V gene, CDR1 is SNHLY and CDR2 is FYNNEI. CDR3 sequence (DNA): TGTGCCACCTCGTGGGCGGGACGGTACAATGAGCAGTTCTTC. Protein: CATSWAGRYNEQFF.

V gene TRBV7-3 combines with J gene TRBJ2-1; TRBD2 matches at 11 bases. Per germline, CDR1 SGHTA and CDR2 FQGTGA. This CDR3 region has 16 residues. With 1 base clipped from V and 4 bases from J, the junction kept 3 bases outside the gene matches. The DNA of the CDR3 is TGTGCCAGCAGCTTAAGCCGACTAGCGGGGTACAATGAGCAGTTCTTC. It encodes CASSLSRLAGYNEQFF.

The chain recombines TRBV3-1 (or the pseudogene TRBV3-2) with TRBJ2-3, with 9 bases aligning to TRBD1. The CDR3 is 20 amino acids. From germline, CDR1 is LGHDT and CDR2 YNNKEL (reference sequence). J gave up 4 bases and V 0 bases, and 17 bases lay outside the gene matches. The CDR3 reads CASSQDRTKGRTGAPDTQYF. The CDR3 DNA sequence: TGTGCCAGCAGCCAAGACCGAACGAAAGGTAGGACAGGGGCGCCAGATACGCAGTATTTT.

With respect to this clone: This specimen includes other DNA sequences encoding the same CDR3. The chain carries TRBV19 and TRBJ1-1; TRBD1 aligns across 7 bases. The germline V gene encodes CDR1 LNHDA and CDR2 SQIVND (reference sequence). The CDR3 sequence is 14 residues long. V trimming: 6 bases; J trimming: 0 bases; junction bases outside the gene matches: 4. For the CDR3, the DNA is TGTGCCAGTAGCTGGGACAGCTTGAACACTGAAGCTTTCTTT. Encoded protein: CASSWDSLNTEAFF.

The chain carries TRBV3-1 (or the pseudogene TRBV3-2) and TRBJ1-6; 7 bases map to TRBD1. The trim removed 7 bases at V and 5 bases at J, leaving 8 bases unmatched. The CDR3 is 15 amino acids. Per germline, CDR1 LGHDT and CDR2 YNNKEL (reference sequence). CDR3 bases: TGTGCCAGCACCCGAGGACAGGTAGATAATTCACCCCTCCACTTT. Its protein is CASTRGQVDNSPLHF.

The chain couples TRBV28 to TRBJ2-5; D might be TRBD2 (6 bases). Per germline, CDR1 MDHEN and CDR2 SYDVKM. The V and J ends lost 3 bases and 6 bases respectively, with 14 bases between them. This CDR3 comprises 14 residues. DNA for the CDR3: TGTGCCAGCAGTTTTCATCGGGGGATCAAGACCCAGTACTTC. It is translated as CASSFHRGIKTQYF.